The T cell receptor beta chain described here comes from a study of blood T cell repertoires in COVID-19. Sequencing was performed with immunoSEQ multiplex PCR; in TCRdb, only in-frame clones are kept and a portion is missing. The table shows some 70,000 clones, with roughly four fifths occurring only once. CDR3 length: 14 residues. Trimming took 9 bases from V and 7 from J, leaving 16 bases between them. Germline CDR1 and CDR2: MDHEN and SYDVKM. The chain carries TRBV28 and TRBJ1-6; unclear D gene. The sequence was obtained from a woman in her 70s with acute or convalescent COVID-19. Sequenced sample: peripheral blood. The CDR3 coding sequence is TGTGCCAGTTCGACCTCGGGGTGGAATTCACCCCTCCACTTT. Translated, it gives CASSTSGWNSPLHF.